A selection of T cell receptor beta chains follows, all from one sample in a study of cytomegalovirus exposure and HLA in healthy donors. TCRdb's table, derived via immunoSEQ multiplex PCR, lists solely in-frame clones and lacks some. The data hold about 98,000 clones, with roughly 77% observed a single time. Sequencing input: PBMCs. These TCRs come from a man aged 35 to 55 in good health and CMV-seronegative. Each CDR3 is given with its conserved first and last residue. D genes are given only for firm matches. Clone size is not always given. Where it is, it says once, few, many or a class for expanded clones.

CDR3aa | CDR3nt | d_gene | j_gene | v_gene | abundance
CASSSRVSNQPQHF | TGTGCCAGCAGCTCCAGGGTATCCAATCAGCCCCAGCATTTT | . | TRBJ1-5 | TRBV7-2 | .
CASRWQGGYEQYF | TGTGCCAGCAGGTGGCAGGGTGGCTACGAGCAGTACTTC | . | TRBJ2-7 | TRBV6-5 | few
CASRDSVNEKLFF | TGTGCCAGCAGGGACAGCGTTAATGAAAAACTGTTTTTT | . | TRBJ1-4 | TRBV28 | .
CASSQVQGRLDEQFF | TGCGCCAGCAGCCAAGTACAGGGTAGGCTCGATGAGCAGTTCTTC | . | TRBJ2-1 | TRBV4-3 | .
CASRLTGGSNQPQHF | TGTGCCAGCAGGCTGACAGGGGGCAGCAATCAGCCCCAGCATTTT | TRBD1 | TRBJ1-5 | TRBV6-1 | .
CASSAWTDQETQYF | TGTGCCAGCAGTGCCTGGACAGACCAAGAGACCCAGTACTTC | . | TRBJ2-5 | TRBV25-1 | few
CASTQTQMNTEAFF | TGTGCCAGCACCCAAACACAGATGAACACTGAAGCTTTCTTT | . | TRBJ1-1 | TRBV2 | .
CASSEQGGRETQYF | TGTGCCAGCAGCGAACAGGGGGGTAGAGAGACCCAGTACTTC | TRBD1 | TRBJ2-5 | TRBV11-3 | .
CASSLSGGTEAFF | TGTGCCAGCAGCTTATCCGGCGGCACTGAAGCTTTCTTT | . | TRBJ1-1 | TRBV7-3 | .
CASSQGGASSGNTIYF | TGTGCCAGCAGCCAAGGAGGCGCATCCTCTGGAAACACCATATATTTT | . | TRBJ1-3 | TRBV14 | .
CASSSVVGTGSQRPQHF | TGCGCCAGCAGCTCAGTCGTAGGGACAGGGTCCCAAAGACCCCAGCATTTT | TRBD1 | TRBJ1-5 | TRBV4-1 | .
CASSPSSYNSPLHF | TGCGCCAGCAGCCCTAGCTCCTATAATTCACCCCTCCACTTT | . | TRBJ1-6 | TRBV4-3 | .
CASSEEGLALDTQYF | TGTGCCAGCAGTGAGGAGGGACTAGCCTTAGATACGCAGTATTTT | TRBD2 | TRBJ2-3 | TRBV28 | .
CASSLRGYEQYF | TGTGCCAGCAGCTTGCGGGGTTACGAGCAGTACTTC | . | TRBJ2-7 | TRBV5-4 | .
CASSLWGTGDSKLFF | TGTGCCAGCAGTTTATGGGGGACAGGGGACTCGAAACTGTTTTTT | TRBD1 | TRBJ1-4 | TRBV28 | .
CASSLAEGASTDTQYF | TGTGCCAGCAGCTTGGCCGAGGGAGCTAGCACAGATACGCAGTATTTT | . | TRBJ2-3 | TRBV5-5 | few
CASSQDRHEKLFF | TGTGCCAGCTCCCAGGACAGGCACGAAAAACTGTTTTTT | TRBD1 | TRBJ1-4 | TRBV6-1 | .
CASSTGQGGQETQYF | TGTGCCAGCAGCACGGGACAGGGTGGGCAAGAGACCCAGTACTTC | TRBD1 | TRBJ2-5 | TRBV7-9 | .
CASSQKEYGYTF | TGTGCCAGCAGCCAAAAAGAGTATGGCTACACCTTC | . | TRBJ1-2 | TRBV28 | .
CASSKGAGQGSLGTDTQYF | TGTGCCAGCAGCAAAGGCGCGGGACAGGGCTCATTGGGCACAGATACGCAGTATTTT | . | TRBJ2-3 | TRBV21-1 | .
CASSRPSDRGNQPLHF | TGTGCCAGCAGTCGCCCCTCCGACAGGGGGAATCAACCCCTCCACTTT | TRBD1 | TRBJ1-6 | TRBV27 | few
CASSPGTGRGGELFF | TGCGCCAGCAGCCCGGGGACAGGGAGAGGCGGGGAGCTGTTTTTT | TRBD1 | TRBJ2-2 | TRBV5-1 | .
CAWSADLNTEAFF | TGTGCCTGGAGTGCAGATTTGAACACTGAAGCTTTCTTT | . | TRBJ1-1 | TRBV30 | .
CASSTRGGASYEQYF | TGTGCCAGCAGCACTAGAGGGGGCGCGTCCTACGAGCAGTACTTC | TRBD1 | TRBJ2-7 | TRBV7-3 | .
CASLLTGGGPEAFF | TGCGCCAGCCTCTTAACAGGGGGTGGTCCTGAAGCTTTCTTT | TRBD1 | TRBJ1-1 | TRBV5-1 | .
CASSDQNTQYF | TGTGCCAGCAGTGACCAGAATACGCAGTATTTT | . | TRBJ2-3 | TRBV25-1 | .
CASKEQGVYEQYF | TGTGCCAGCAAAGAACAGGGTGTGTACGAGCAGTACTTC | . | TRBJ2-7 | TRBV2 | .
CASSGGGRYNEQFF | TGTGCCAGCAGTGGGGGGGGCCGCTACAATGAGCAGTTCTTC | . | TRBJ2-1 | TRBV7-2 | .
CASSYDRGGQPQHF | TGTGCCAGCAGTTATGACAGGGGTGGTCAGCCCCAGCATTTT | TRBD1 | TRBJ1-5 | TRBV6-5 | once
CASSESGQGGYGYTF | TGTGCCAGCAGTGAATCGGGACAGGGGGGCTATGGCTACACCTTC | TRBD1 | TRBJ1-2 | TRBV6-1 | .
CASSEMTGLVYEQYF | TGTGCCAGCAGTGAAATGACAGGACTAGTTTACGAGCAGTACTTC | . | TRBJ2-7 | TRBV6-1 | .
CASSLATGGGNTIYF | TGTGCCAGCAGCTTAGCTACAGGGGGTGGAAACACCATATATTTT | TRBD1 | TRBJ1-3 | TRBV7-6 | .
CATRGTSGAKNIQYF | TGTGCCACCAGGGGGACTAGCGGGGCCAAAAACATTCAGTACTTC | TRBD2 | TRBJ2-4 | TRBV2 | .
CASSPGTGQGEQYF | TGTGCCAGCAGCCCCGGGACAGGGCAAGGCGAGCAGTACTTC | TRBD1 | TRBJ2-7 | TRBV11-2 | .
CASSAPSNEQFF | TGTGCCAGCAGCGCCCCTAGCAATGAGCAGTTCTTC | . | TRBJ2-1 | TRBV7-9 | medium-sized
CASSAPGGPREQYF | TGTGCCAGTAGTGCGCCAGGGGGGCCCCGCGAGCAGTACTTC | . | TRBJ2-7 | TRBV19 | .
CASSYGTGANYGYTF | TGTGCCAGCAGTTACGGGACAGGGGCTAACTATGGCTACACCTTC | TRBD1 | TRBJ1-2 | TRBV6-5 | few
CASSIDAPDRGYGYTF | TGTGCCAGTAGTATAGATGCCCCGGACAGGGGCTATGGCTACACCTTC | TRBD1 | TRBJ1-2 | TRBV19 | .
CASSSEPNSPLHF | TGTGCCAGCAGCTCCGAGCCGAATTCACCCCTCCACTTT | . | TRBJ1-6 | TRBV11-2 | .
CASSGADRGRDEKLFF | TGTGCCAGCAGCGGAGCAGACAGGGGGAGAGATGAAAAACTGTTTTTT | TRBD1 | TRBJ1-4 | TRBV11-1 | .
CASSTQNSPLHF | TGTGCCAGTAGTACTCAGAATTCACCCCTCCACTTT | . | TRBJ1-6 | TRBV19 | .
CSVGRAQMNTEAFF | TGCAGCGTTGGGAGAGCCCAAATGAACACTGAAGCTTTCTTT | . | TRBJ1-1 | TRBV29-1 | .
CASSQERGAWGGYTF | TGTGCCAGCAGCCAAGAACGGGGGGCCTGGGGTGGCTACACCTTC | . | TRBJ1-2 | TRBV4-2 | once
CASSSTGVSGSPLHF | TGTGCCAGCAGCTCAACAGGGGTCAGCGGTTCACCCCTCCACTTT | TRBD1 | TRBJ1-6 | TRBV7-9 | few
CASNNLGGSTEAFF | TGTGCCAGCAATAACCTGGGGGGGAGCACTGAAGCTTTCTTT | . | TRBJ1-1 | TRBV27 | .
CASSFIPPENIQYF | TGTGCCAGCAGCTTTATCCCGCCGGAAAACATTCAGTACTTC | . | TRBJ2-4 | TRBV7-9 | .
CASSLITGSDQPQHF | TGTGCCAGCTCATTGATCACAGGCTCGGATCAGCCCCAGCATTTT | . | TRBJ1-5 | TRBV18 | .
CAWSLDRGYNEQFF | TGTGCCTGGAGTTTAGACAGGGGGTACAATGAGCAGTTCTTC | TRBD1 | TRBJ2-1 | TRBV30 | .
CASSQQASPLHF | TGTGCCAGCAGTCAACAGGCTTCACCCCTCCACTTT | . | TRBJ1-6 | TRBV28 | .
CASSLAAENTEAFF | TGTGCCAGCAGCTTAGCGGCAGAGAACACTGAAGCTTTCTTT | . | TRBJ1-1 | TRBV7-2 | once
CASGPGQNNQPQHF | TGTGCTAGTGGACCGGGACAGAACAATCAGCCCCAGCATTTT | TRBD1 | TRBJ1-5 | TRBV12-5 | .
CASSYTAGGTYNEQFF | TGTGCCAGCAGCTATACCGCGGGGGGGACCTACAATGAGCAGTTCTTC | TRBD2 | TRBJ2-1 | TRBV7-6 | .